One and the same sample provided the 30 T cell receptor beta chains below, sequenced in a study of T cell responses to AZD1222 COVID-19 vaccine. The data were produced by immunoSEQ multiplex PCR, yet TCRdb's version contains in-frame clones alone and is incomplete. The sample consists of 140,000 to 150,000 clones, around 93% of them appearing once. The sequences come from peripheral blood, collected 28 days after the second AZD1222 dose. Receptors were obtained from an adult who received the AZD1222 COVID-19 vaccine.

The V gene is TRBV18, the J gene TRBJ1-2; D possibly corresponds to TRBD1 (5 bases). Trimming removed 3 bases from V and 7 bases from J, with 24 bases in between. The CDR3 covers 17 residues. Germline CDR1 and CDR2: KGHSH and LQKENI. Here the CDR3 reads CASSPLAVTEMKGGYTF. The CDR3 coding sequence is TGTGCCAGCTCACCTCTAGCGGTGACAGAAATGAAGGGTGGCTACACCTTC.

The rearrangement uses TRBV5-1 and TRBJ2-7; D is unclear. This CDR3 has 15 amino acids. CDR1 SGHRS and CDR2 YFSETQ come from the germline V gene. V was shortened by 3 bases and J by 3 bases, with 16 bases between the two germline ends. The CDR3 loop is CASSSDGQTLYEQYF. The CDR3 DNA reads TGCGCCAGCAGCTCAGATGGGCAGACCCTCTACGAGCAGTACTTC.

The genes are TRBV10-3 and TRBJ2-7; D gene ambiguous. The CDR3 has 14 amino acids. V dropped 2 bases and J dropped 2 bases, with 10 bases sitting between them. CDR1 is ENHRY and CDR2 is SYGVKD in the germline V gene. The CDR3 DNA follows: TGTGCCATCAGTGAGCCTTCTTCAGCCTACGAGCAGTACTTC. Protein: CAISEPSSAYEQYF.

V usage is TRBV3-1 (or the pseudogene TRBV3-2) and J usage is TRBJ2-6; maybe TRBD2 (5 bases). CDR3 size: 15 residues. The V gene's germline CDR1 is LGHDT and CDR2 YNNKEL (reference sequence). V lost 0 bases and J lost 2, with 5 bases in between. The CDR3 loop reads CASSQEGAGANVLTF. CDR3 in DNA: TGTGCCAGCAGCCAAGAGGGAGCTGGGGCCAACGTCCTGACTTTC.

V usage is TRBV10-3 and J usage is TRBJ2-3; D might be TRBD2 (7 bases). The CDR3 is 17 amino acids. V dropped 8 bases and J dropped 0 bases, with 21 bases sitting between them. Looked up from germline, CDR1 is ENHRY and CDR2 is SYGVKD. The CDR3 DNA reads as TGTGCCATCGGGGGGGCTAGCGGTAACTCTAGCACAGATACGCAGTATTTT. This translates into CAIGGASGNSSTDTQYF.

The rearrangement uses TRBV28 and TRBJ1-2; the match to TRBD1 covers 9 bases. This CDR3 has 15 residues. The V and J ends lost 3 bases and 7 bases, in that order; junction bases with no gene match: 9. The germline CDR1 and CDR2 sequences are MDHEN and SYDVKM. CDR3 loop: CASSFRQGEVGGYTF. CDR3 DNA: TGTGCCAGCAGTTTCCGACAGGGGGAAGTTGGTGGCTACACCTTC.

The V gene is TRBV7-9, the J gene TRBJ2-7; 11 bases line up with TRBD1. The CDR3 extends over 15 amino acids. Germline CDR1 reads SEHNR; CDR2 reads FQNEAQ (reference sequence). The V and J ends lost 2 bases and 2 bases, in that order; junction bases with no gene match: 2. CDR3: CASSLRGQGAYEQYF. In nucleotides, the CDR3 is TGTGCCAGCAGCTTAAGGGGACAGGGGGCCTACGAGCAGTACTTC. The full variable domain, in which reference TRBV7-9 and TRBJ2-7 provide the parts outside the CDR3, is DTGVSQNPRHKITKRGQNVTFRCDPISEHNRLYWYRQTLGQGPEFLTYFQNEAQLEKSRLLSDRFSAERPKGSFSTLEIQRTEQGDSAMYLCASSLRGQGAYEQYFGPGTRLTVT.

The gene calls are TRBV13 and TRBJ2-1; 9 bases are shared with TRBD2. Germline CDR1 is PRHDT and CDR2 is FYEKMQ (reference sequence). J gave up 13 bases and V 7 bases, and 11 bases lay outside the gene matches. This CDR3 is built from 13 residues. The DNA of the CDR3 is TGTGCCAGCACCCAACCGTCTAGCGGGATTCAGTTCTTC. This codes for CASTQPSSGIQFF.

V and J are TRBV7-2 and TRBJ2-3; 8 bases align to TRBD2. Trimming cost V 6 bases and J 4 bases; bases outside gene matches: 3. CDR1 and CDR2 from the germline V gene are SGHTA and FQGNSA. The CDR3 length is 13 residues. CDR3 nucleotide sequence: TGTGCCAGCAGGCGGGAGGTGGCAGATACGCAGTATTTT. Translated: CASRREVADTQYF.

The chain recombines TRBV30 with TRBJ2-1; tentatively, D is TRBD1 (6 bases). The V and J ends lost 4 bases and 7 bases respectively, with 11 bases between them. CDR1 and CDR2 (germline): GTSNPN, SVGIG (reference sequence). CDR3 length: 12 residues. DNA for the CDR3: TGTGCCTGGACCCTAGGGGGAAATGAGCAGTTCTTC. It is translated as CAWTLGGNEQFF.

A note on this clone: The sample carries other DNA sequences with the same CDR3. V and J are TRBV28 and TRBJ1-5; TRBD1 might be the D (5 bases). Germline-derived CDR1 and CDR2 are MDHEN and SYDVKM. Trimming removed 3 bases from V and 4 bases from J, with 7 bases in between. The length of the CDR3 is 13 residues. CDR3 protein: CASSFGGNQPQHF. The CDR3 region has the DNA TGTGCCAGCAGTTTTGGGGGTAATCAGCCCCAGCATTTT.

This sequence joins TRBV5-1 and TRBJ2-5, with D possibly matching TRBD2 (6 bases). Trimming stripped 4 bases from V and 5 bases from J, with 18 bases between. The germline gives CDR1 SGHRS, CDR2 YFSETQ. The length of the CDR3 is 15 residues. The CDR3 spells CASSPDYGRFETQYF. The CDR3 nucleotides are TGCGCCAGCAGCCCGGATTACGGGAGATTCGAGACCCAGTACTTC.

This sequence joins TRBV14 and TRBJ2-7, with 7 nucleotides matching TRBD1. Germline loops: CDR1 SGHDN, CDR2 FVKESK. V lost 4 bases to trimming and J lost 0 bases; unmatched junction nucleotides: 6. This CDR3 is 15 amino acids long. The CDR3 region is CASSRWDSSSYEQYF. In DNA form, the CDR3 reads TGTGCCAGCAGCCGGTGGGACAGTAGCTCCTACGAGCAGTACTTC.

The chain couples TRBV28 to TRBJ2-1; D tentatively reads TRBD1 or TRBD2 (6 bases each). This CDR3 has 13 residues. Per the germline V gene, CDR1 is MDHEN and CDR2 is SYDVKM. V lost 8 bases and J 8 bases, leaving 16 bases between the germline ends. CDR3 protein: CASQRGEVDEQFF. The CDR3 coding sequence is TGTGCCAGCCAAAGGGGGGAGGTGGATGAGCAGTTCTTC.

The V and J genes are TRBV10-1 and TRBJ1-4, with 9 bases matching TRBD1. CDR1 and CDR2 from the germline V gene are WNHNN and SYGVQD (reference sequence). The V and J ends lost 0 bases and 8 bases, in that order; junction bases with no gene match: 7. The CDR3 runs to 16 residues. This chain's CDR3 is CASSESGTGWSEKLFF. The CDR3 DNA reads as TGCGCCAGCAGTGAGTCCGGGACAGGGTGGAGCGAAAAACTGTTTTTT.

This clone was picked up one time. The chain recombines TRBV6-6 with TRBJ1-1, with D hard to call. CDR1 and CDR2 from the germline V gene are MNHNY and SVGAGI (reference sequence). Trimming stripped 3 bases from V and 5 bases from J, with 7 bases between. The CDR3 consists of 12 residues. The chain's CDR3 is CASSYERTEAFF. The CDR3 DNA reads TGTGCCAGCAGTTATGAGAGGACTGAAGCTTTCTTT.

The CDR3 DNA is TGTGCCAGCTCAAGGTCCACAGGGCCTGGAAACACCATATATTTT. It encodes CASSRSTGPGNTIYF. The chain links TRBV18 to TRBJ1-3; TRBD1 might be the D (6 bases). Trimming shortened V by 5 bases and J by 2 bases, and 13 bases separated the two germline ends. CDR1 and CDR2 (germline): KGHSH, LQKENI. The CDR3 sequence is 15 residues long.

The chain joins TRBV7-2 to TRBJ1-5; 9 positions agree with TRBD1. CDR1 and CDR2 from the germline V gene are SGHTA and FQGNSA. CDR3 length equals 15 residues. J gave up 5 bases and V 1 base, and 3 bases lay outside the gene matches. The CDR3 nucleotides read TGTGCCAGCAGCTTAGTAGGGACAGGGTATCAGCCCCAGCATTTT. The encoded protein is CASSLVGTGYQPQHF.

The chain employs TRBV9 and TRBJ1-1; D may be TRBD1 (6 bases). Germline V gene data show CDR1 as SGDLS and CDR2 as YYNGEE. The V gene lost 0 bases and the J gene lost 1 base, with 22 bases spanning the gap. The CDR3 loop spans 19 amino acids. CDR3 protein: CASSVARRAGADGNTEAFF. The CDR3 DNA reads TGTGCCAGCAGCGTAGCCCGGAGGGCAGGGGCGGACGGGAACACTGAAGCTTTCTTT.

The V gene is TRBV7-9, the J gene TRBJ1-4; D is ambiguous. Trimming took off 6 bases at V and 7 bases at J, with 12 bases between the two ends. This CDR3 region has 13 residues. CDR1 is SEHNR and CDR2 is FQNEAQ in the germline V gene (reference sequence). Here the CDR3 reads CASSGGNSEKLFF. CDR3 in DNA: TGTGCCAGCAGTGGAGGGAATAGTGAAAAACTGTTTTTT. The full variable domain, its missing parts supplied by reference TRBV7-9 and TRBJ1-4, is DTGVSQNPRHKITKRGQNVTFRCDPISEHNRLYWYRQTLGQGPEFLTYFQNEAQLEKSRLLSDRFSAERPKGSFSTLEIQRTEQGDSAMYLCASSGGNSEKLFFGSGTQLSVL.

The genes are TRBV4-2 and TRBJ2-7; 7 nucleotides align to TRBD2. The V gene's germline CDR1 is LGHNA and CDR2 YNFKEQ. The V and J ends lost 5 bases and 4 bases, in that order; junction bases with no gene match: 11. The CDR3 has 15 amino acids. The CDR3 here is CASSEARDYSYEQYF. CDR3 in DNA: TGTGCCAGCAGCGAGGCCCGGGACTATTCTTACGAGCAGTACTTC.

As DNA, the CDR3 is TGTGCCAGCAGCTCAGGACTAGTGGCCTACGAGCAGTACTTC. It yields the protein CASSSGLVAYEQYF. The chain recombines TRBV11-2 with TRBJ2-7, with 7 nucleotides matching TRBD2. The CDR3 is 14 amino acids. Germline assignment: CDR1 SGHAT and CDR2 FQNNGV. The J segment lost 2 bases and the V segment lost 4 bases, leaving 5 bases of the junction unmatched.

V usage is TRBV12-3 or TRBV12-4 and J usage is TRBJ2-1; the D gene is possibly TRBD1 (5 bases). The CDR3 has 11 residues. Trimming left V 6 bases short and J 12 bases short, with 12 bases between. This CDR3 reads CASRDDSRQFF. The CDR3 region has the DNA TGTGCCAGCAGGGATGACAGTAGGCAGTTCTTC.

The chain uses TRBV30 and TRBJ2-1; weak D call: TRBD2 (5 bases). V was shortened by 1 base and J by 8 bases, with 9 bases between the two germline ends. This CDR3 spans 12 amino acids. Germline V gene data show CDR1 as GTSNPN and CDR2 as SVGIG (reference sequence). For the CDR3, the DNA is TGTGCCTGGAGTGGCACTAGAGATGAGCAGTTCTTC. This encodes CAWSGTRDEQFF.

The rearrangement links TRBV5-8 to TRBJ2-6; D remains unclear. The V and J ends lost 4 bases and 0 bases respectively, with 11 bases between them. CDR1 is SGHTS and CDR2 is YDEGEE in the germline V gene. The CDR3 spans 16 residues. Here the CDR3 DNA reads TGTGCCAGCAGCCTAGACGGTTTCTCTGGGGCCAACGTCCTGACTTTC. Protein: CASSLDGFSGANVLTF.

This clone appeared a single time. The rearrangement joins TRBV11-2 to TRBJ2-1; D remains ambiguous. Germline CDR1 reads SGHAT; CDR2 reads FQNNGV. This CDR3 has 12 amino acids. Trimming shortened V by 5 bases and J by 9 bases, and 11 bases separated the two germline ends. The CDR3 DNA follows: TGTGCCAGCAGCCTGGGCGGAGTTGAGCAGTTCTTC. Translating it yields CASSLGGVEQFF.

This clone was observed a few times. The chain couples TRBV29-1 to TRBJ1-1; D is unclear. There are 14 residues in the CDR3. Trimming pared 1 base from V and 0 bases from J, leaving 9 bases between. Germline V lookup: CDR1 SQVTM, CDR2 ANQGSEA. The CDR3 DNA follows: TGCAGCGTTGAAGTCGGCTCCATGAACACTGAAGCTTTCTTT. It encodes CSVEVGSMNTEAFF.

The rearrangement links TRBV5-8 to TRBJ1-5; D not resolved. The CDR3 is 15 residues long. Germline V gene lookup returns CDR1 SGHTS and CDR2 YDEGEE. V was pared by 2 bases and J by 3 bases, with 12 bases between. The CDR3 DNA is TGTGCCAGCAGCTTACGCCCAGAGGTCAATCAGCCCCAGCATTTT. It specifies CASSLRPEVNQPQHF.

The V and J genes are TRBV6-6 and TRBJ1-4; D gene uncertain. The CDR3 extends over 14 amino acids. Germline CDR1 MNHNY, CDR2 SVGAGI (reference sequence). V was shortened by 6 bases and J by 4 bases, with 12 bases between the two germline ends. CDR3 nucleotide sequence: TGTGCCAGCAGCGTACGAGATTATAATGAAAAACTGTTTTTT. Its protein product is CASSVRDYNEKLFF.

This clone appeared a single time. This rearrangement joins TRBV9 to TRBJ2-2, with TRBD2 matching over 11 bases. Germline lookup yields CDR1 SGDLS and CDR2 YYNGEE. This CDR3 comprises 15 residues. V gave up 5 bases and J gave up 5 bases; unmatched junction bases: 5. This CDR3 is CASRRLAGRTGELFF. CDR3 DNA: TGTGCCAGCAGGCGACTAGCGGGACGGACCGGGGAGCTGTTTTTT.